This T cell receptor beta chain emerged from a study of beta chain features in type 1 diabetes. Germline CDR1 LGHNA, CDR2 YSLEER. This CDR3 has 14 amino acids. Unmatched junction bases numbered 3, after V lost 1 base and J lost 6 bases. This clone showed up just a few times. Every isolated RNA sample was fully reverse transcribed, so sequencing captured expressed TCRB transcripts. Sequenced by immunoSEQ multiplex PCR; TCRdb stores in-frame clones only, minus some. Of about 330,000 clones listed, approximately 9.9% are singletons. The sequenced material came from naive CD4+ T cells from blood. The rearrangement joins TRBV4-3 to TRBJ2-1; 7 positions match TRBD2. The sequence was obtained from a woman in her twenties or thirties in good health. DNA of the CDR3: TGCGCCAGCAGCCAAGGGGGCGGGGGCAATGAGCAGTTCTTC. Translating it yields CASSQGGGGNEQFF.